Listed here are 19 T cell receptor beta chains from one sample, sequenced in a study of sequential checkpoint blockade in melanoma. The protocol was immunoSEQ multiplex PCR, while the TCRdb copy is restricted to in-frame clones and leaves out a portion. The table lists about 35,000 clones, 84% of them singletons. Treatment indicated: randomized to nivolumab then ipilimumab (arm A) or the reverse (arm B). Sequenced here: CD8+ T cells sorted from blood (inferred from file names), sampled from a patient given nivolumab and ipilimumab in sequence. The receptors stem from a human donor with melanoma.

This chain links TRBV9 with TRBJ1-6; 8 nucleotides agree with TRBD1. This CDR3 has 17 residues. J lost 4 bases, V lost 0 bases, and 6 bases had no gene match. Germline assignment: CDR1 SGDLS and CDR2 YYNGEE. CDR3 in DNA: TGTGCCAGCAGCGTAGCGACAGGGGAACCTTATAATTCACCCCTCCACTTT. It yields the protein CASSVATGEPYNSPLHF.

This chain connects TRBV10-1 to TRBJ2-5; no clear D gene. The CDR3 is 10 amino acids. V was trimmed by 8 bases and J by 4 bases, leaving 5 bases between them. Germline V gene lookup returns CDR1 WNHNN and CDR2 SYGVQD (reference sequence). The CDR3 is CASQSETQYF. The CDR3 nucleotides read TGCGCCAGCCAGTCAGAGACCCAGTACTTC.

The chain links TRBV30 to TRBJ1-5, with TRBD1 matching over 9 bases. The CDR3 length is 15 residues. V lost 0 bases and J lost 7; bases outside the gene matches: 7. Germline V gene data show CDR1 as GTSNPN and CDR2 as SVGIG (reference sequence). CDR3 nucleotide sequence: TGTGCCTGGAGTGTAGGACAGGGGTGGCGACAGCCCCAGCATTTT. It encodes CAWSVGQGWRQPQHF.

The rearrangement uses TRBV19 and TRBJ2-7; a weak D match, TRBD1 (5 bases). Germline-derived CDR1 and CDR2 are LNHDA and SQIVND (reference sequence). Trimming took 3 bases from V and 3 from J, leaving 6 bases between them. The CDR3 is made up of 12 amino acids. The CDR3 bases are TGTGCCAGTAGTATTCAGGGCTACGAGCAGTACTTC. It codes for CASSIQGYEQYF.

This chain joins TRBV5-6 and TRBJ2-5, with 9 bases fitting TRBD2. Trimming removed 0 bases from V and 5 bases from J; junction bases left unmatched: 8. Germline V gene sequence: CDR1 SGHDT, CDR2 YYEEEE. The CDR3 sequence is 16 residues long. In DNA form, the CDR3 reads TGTGCCAGCAGCTTGGGGGTAGCGGGAGTGGAGGAGACCCAGTACTTC. Protein: CASSLGVAGVEETQYF.

This chain joins TRBV29-1 and TRBJ2-3; the D gene is possibly TRBD1 (5 bases). Trimming stripped 6 bases from V and 4 bases from J, with 8 bases between. Germline lookup yields CDR1 SQVTM and CDR2 ANQGSEA. The CDR3 has 11 amino acids. CDR3 region: CSVPGSDTQYF. For the CDR3, the DNA is TGCAGCGTCCCAGGGTCAGATACGCAGTATTTT.

This clone appeared a few times. The rearrangement links TRBV7-6 to TRBJ2-7, with D unclear. The CDR3 sequence is 14 residues long. Trimming pared 2 bases from V and 2 bases from J, leaving 10 bases between. The germline gives CDR1 SGHVS, CDR2 FNYEAQ. CDR3 nucleotide sequence: TGTGCCAGCAGCTTAACCGCTAGAACCTACGAGCAGTACTTC. Its translation is CASSLTARTYEQYF.

The chain joins TRBV5-1 to TRBJ1-4; D possibly corresponds to TRBD1 (5 bases). V was clipped by 9 bases and J by 4 bases, with 10 bases between them. The CDR3 covers 12 residues. CDR1 and CDR2 from the germline V gene are SGHRS and YFSETQ. The CDR3 coding sequence is TGCGCCAACATTACAGGTAATGAAAAACTGTTTTTT. Protein sequence: CANITGNEKLFF.

This sequence joins TRBV14 and TRBJ1-4; 7 nucleotides line up with TRBD1. The junction had 1 base not matched to a gene; V was cut back by 1 base and J by 5 bases. There are 14 residues in the CDR3. Germline loops: CDR1 SGHDN, CDR2 FVKESK. This chain's CDR3 is CASSQVTGNEKLFF. DNA for the CDR3: TGTGCCAGCAGCCAAGTGACAGGGAATGAAAAACTGTTTTTT. Drawing the rest from reference TRBV14 and TRBJ1-4, the complete variable domain is EAGVTQFPSHSVIEKGQTVTLRCDPISGHDNLYWYRRVMGKEIKFLLHFVKESKQDESGMPNNRFLAERTGGTYSTLKVQPAELEDSGVYFCASSQVTGNEKLFFGSGTQLSVL.

This clone has more than one count but fewer than ten. The J gene is TRBJ2-3, the V gene TRBV6-4; 8 bases match TRBD2. The V segment lost 3 bases and the J segment 1 base; nucleotides outside the gene matches: 0. The CDR3 spans 14 residues. Germline V gene lookup returns CDR1 MRHNA and CDR2 SNTAGT. The CDR3 loop is CASSEAGGTDTQYF. The CDR3 DNA reads TGTGCCAGCAGTGAAGCGGGGGGCACAGATACGCAGTATTTT.

V gene TRBV18 combines with J gene TRBJ2-7; 7 nucleotides match TRBD1. V shed 4 bases and J 5 bases; nucleotides not matched to a gene: 8. Germline CDR1 reads KGHSH; CDR2 reads LQKENI. The CDR3 is made up of 14 amino acids. The CDR3 nucleotides read TGTGCCAGCTCACAACCGACAGGGATCCACGAGCAGTACTTC. Amino acids: CASSQPTGIHEQYF.

The chain links TRBV28 to TRBJ2-7; D unresolved. Per germline, CDR1 MDHEN and CDR2 SYDVKM. The CDR3 is made up of 13 amino acids. V was trimmed by 8 bases and J by 3 bases, leaving 14 bases between them. CDR3 sequence: CASARSIYYEQYF. The CDR3 nucleotides are TGTGCCAGCGCCCGGTCGATCTACTACGAGCAGTACTTC. The variable domain in full, with the rest retrieved from reference TRBV28 and TRBJ2-7, is DVKVTQSSRYLVKRTGEKVFLECVQDMDHENMFWYRQDPGLGLRLIYFSYDVKMKEKGDIPEGYSVSREKKERFSLILESASTNQTSMYLCASARSIYYEQYFGPGTRLTVT.

The rearrangement links TRBV4-1 to TRBJ2-5; unclear D gene. CDR1 and CDR2 (germline): MGHRA, YSYEKL. Deletions cut 0 bases from V and 0 bases from J, with 8 bases between. CDR3 length equals 15 residues. The CDR3 nucleotides read TGCGCCAGCAGCCAAGAGTCAGTGTACCAAGAGACCCAGTACTTC. Translated, it gives CASSQESVYQETQYF.

Notes on this clone: One junction end does not reproduce the germline sequence, and a read error may be involved. This same CDR3 is encoded by further DNA sequences in the sample. V gene TRBV27 combines with J gene TRBJ2-7, with D perhaps matching TRBD2 (5 bases). The CDR3 has 14 residues. Germline V gene sequence: CDR1 MNHEY, CDR2 SMNVEV (reference sequence). CDR3 coding DNA: TGTGCCAGTAGTTTACTAGATTCCCCCTACGAGCAGTACTTC. Its translation is CASSLLDSPYEQYF.

This chain uses TRBV25-1 with TRBJ2-7; TRBD1 matches 9 bases. The CDR3 is made up of 13 amino acids. V was pared by 4 bases and J by 3 bases, with 1 base of the junction left unmatched. From germline, CDR1 is MGHDK and CDR2 SYGVNS. The DNA of the CDR3 is TGTGCCAGCAGTGGGGACAGGGACTACGAGCAGTACTTC. It is translated as CASSGDRDYEQYF.

The J gene is TRBJ2-1, the V gene TRBV5-1; TRBD2 matches 8 bases. This CDR3 is built from 14 residues. The germline V gene has CDR1 SGHRS and CDR2 YFSETQ. J lost 5 bases, V lost 0 bases, and 1 base had no gene match. The CDR3 is CASSLGGGHNEQFF. For the CDR3, the DNA is TGCGCCAGCAGCTTGGGCGGGGGGCACAATGAGCAGTTCTTC.

V gene TRBV7-2 combines with J gene TRBJ2-1; 11 bases are a match to TRBD2. Germline CDR1 reads SGHTA; CDR2 reads FQGNSA. With 7 bases clipped from V and 6 bases from J, the junction kept 5 bases outside the gene matches. The CDR3 is made up of 14 amino acids. CDR3 DNA: TGTGCCAGCACCATAGCGGGGGGGGCCAATGAGCAGTTCTTC. It translates to CASTIAGGANEQFF.

The chain carries TRBV28 and TRBJ1-6; 10 bases fit TRBD1. The CDR3 length is 14 residues. CDR1 and CDR2 from the germline V gene are MDHEN and SYDVKM. Unmatched junction bases numbered 3, after V lost 6 bases and J lost 7 bases. CDR3 loop: CASSRGQGNSPLHF. The CDR3 DNA follows: TGTGCCAGCAGCAGGGGACAGGGGAATTCACCCCTCCACTTT.

The chain employs TRBV7-8 and TRBJ1-5, with D unclear. Germline loops: CDR1 SGHVS, CDR2 FQNEAQ. V was clipped by 0 bases and J by 7 bases, with 13 bases between them. The CDR3 loop spans 15 amino acids. CDR3: CASSLALSDRQPQHF. CDR3 in DNA: TGTGCCAGCAGCTTAGCGCTGTCAGATCGCCAGCCCCAGCATTTT.